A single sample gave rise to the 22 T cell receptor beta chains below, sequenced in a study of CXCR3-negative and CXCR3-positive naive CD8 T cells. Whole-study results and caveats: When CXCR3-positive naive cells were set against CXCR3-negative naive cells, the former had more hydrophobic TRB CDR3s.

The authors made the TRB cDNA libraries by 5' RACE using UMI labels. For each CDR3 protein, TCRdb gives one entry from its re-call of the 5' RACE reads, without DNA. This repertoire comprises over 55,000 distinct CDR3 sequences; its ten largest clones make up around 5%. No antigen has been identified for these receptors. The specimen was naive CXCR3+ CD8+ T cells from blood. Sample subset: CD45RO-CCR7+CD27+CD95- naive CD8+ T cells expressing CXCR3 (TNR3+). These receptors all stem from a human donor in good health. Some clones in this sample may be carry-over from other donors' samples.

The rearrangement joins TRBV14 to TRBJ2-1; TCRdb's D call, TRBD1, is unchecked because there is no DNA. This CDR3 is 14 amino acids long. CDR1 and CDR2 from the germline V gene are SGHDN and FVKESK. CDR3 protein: CASSTSGGGDEQFF.

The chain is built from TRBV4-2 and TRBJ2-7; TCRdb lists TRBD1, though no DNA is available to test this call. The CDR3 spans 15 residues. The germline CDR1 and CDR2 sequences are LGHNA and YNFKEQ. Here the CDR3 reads CASSQGQGGSYEQYF.

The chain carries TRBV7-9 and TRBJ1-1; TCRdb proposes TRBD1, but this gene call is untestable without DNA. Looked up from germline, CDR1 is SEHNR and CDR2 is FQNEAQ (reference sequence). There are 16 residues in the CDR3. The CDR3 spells CASSSLGTEVKPEAFF.

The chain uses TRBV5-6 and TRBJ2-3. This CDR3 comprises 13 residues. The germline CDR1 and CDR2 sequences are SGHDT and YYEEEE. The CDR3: CASIEGNTDTQYF.

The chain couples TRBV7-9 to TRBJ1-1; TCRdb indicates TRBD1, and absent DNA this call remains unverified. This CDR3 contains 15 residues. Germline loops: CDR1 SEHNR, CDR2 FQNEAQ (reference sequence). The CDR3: CASSLGTGKNTEAFF.

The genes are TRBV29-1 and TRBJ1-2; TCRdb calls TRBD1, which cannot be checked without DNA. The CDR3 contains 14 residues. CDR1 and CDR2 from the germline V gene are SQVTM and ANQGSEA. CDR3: CSALGQGARYGYTF.

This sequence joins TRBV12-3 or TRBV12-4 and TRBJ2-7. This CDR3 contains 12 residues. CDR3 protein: CASSYSPYEQYF.

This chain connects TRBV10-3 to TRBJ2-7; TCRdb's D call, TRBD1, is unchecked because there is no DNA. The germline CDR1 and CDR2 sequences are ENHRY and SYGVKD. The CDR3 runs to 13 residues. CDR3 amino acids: CAITPQESFEQYF.

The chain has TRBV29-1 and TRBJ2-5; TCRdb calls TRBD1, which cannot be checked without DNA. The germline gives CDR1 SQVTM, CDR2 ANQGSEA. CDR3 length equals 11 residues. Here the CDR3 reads CRVGGGGTQYF.

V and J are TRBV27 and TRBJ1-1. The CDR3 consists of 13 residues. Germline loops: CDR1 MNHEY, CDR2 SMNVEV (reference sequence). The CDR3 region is CASSYLGLDEAFF.

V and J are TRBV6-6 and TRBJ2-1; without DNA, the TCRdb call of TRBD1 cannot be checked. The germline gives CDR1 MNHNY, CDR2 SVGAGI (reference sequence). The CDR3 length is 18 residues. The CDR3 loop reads CASSYESPLAPQNNEQFF.

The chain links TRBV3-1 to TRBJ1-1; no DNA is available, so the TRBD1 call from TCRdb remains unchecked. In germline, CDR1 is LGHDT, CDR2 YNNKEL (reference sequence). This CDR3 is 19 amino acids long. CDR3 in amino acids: CASSLHPQGLTLGYTEAFF.

CDR3 amino acids: CASTPSSSGNTIYF. The chain carries TRBV25-1 and TRBJ1-3. Germline loops: CDR1 MGHDK, CDR2 SYGVNS. There are 14 residues in the CDR3.

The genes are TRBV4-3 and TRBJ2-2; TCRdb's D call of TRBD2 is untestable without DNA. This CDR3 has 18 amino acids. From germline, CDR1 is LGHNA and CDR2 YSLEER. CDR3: CASSPSLIPGSLTGELFF.

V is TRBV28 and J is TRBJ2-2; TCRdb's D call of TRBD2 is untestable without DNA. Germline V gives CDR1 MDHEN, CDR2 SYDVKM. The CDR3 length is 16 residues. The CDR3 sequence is CASSHTSGGATGELFF.

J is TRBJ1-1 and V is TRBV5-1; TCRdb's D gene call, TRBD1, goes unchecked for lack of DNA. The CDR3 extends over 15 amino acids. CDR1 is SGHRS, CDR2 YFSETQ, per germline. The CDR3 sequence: CASSEEGTVFTEAFF.

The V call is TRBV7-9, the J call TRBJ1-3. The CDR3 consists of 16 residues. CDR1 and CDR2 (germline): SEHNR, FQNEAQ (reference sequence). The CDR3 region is CASSLRADTDTNTIYF.

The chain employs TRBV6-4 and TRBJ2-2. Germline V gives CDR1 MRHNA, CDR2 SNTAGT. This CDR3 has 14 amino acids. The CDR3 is CASSDNGNTGELFF.

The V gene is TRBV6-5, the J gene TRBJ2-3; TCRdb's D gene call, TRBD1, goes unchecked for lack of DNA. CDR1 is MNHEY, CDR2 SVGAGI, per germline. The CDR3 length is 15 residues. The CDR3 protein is CASSSGQGVTDTQYF.

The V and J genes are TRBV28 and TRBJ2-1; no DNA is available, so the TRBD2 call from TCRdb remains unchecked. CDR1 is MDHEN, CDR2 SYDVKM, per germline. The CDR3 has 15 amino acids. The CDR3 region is CASSYSGGLYNEQFF.

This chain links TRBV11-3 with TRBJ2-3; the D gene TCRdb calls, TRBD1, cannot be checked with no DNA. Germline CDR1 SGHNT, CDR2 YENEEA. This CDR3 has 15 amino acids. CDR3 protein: CASSRRGGGTDTQYF. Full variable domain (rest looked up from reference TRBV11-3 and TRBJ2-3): EAGVVQSPRYKIIEKKQPVAFWCNPISGHNTLYWYLQNLGQGPELLIRYENEEAVDDSQLPKDRFSAERLKGVDSTLKIQPAELGDSAVYLCASSRRGGGTDTQYFGPGTRLTVL.

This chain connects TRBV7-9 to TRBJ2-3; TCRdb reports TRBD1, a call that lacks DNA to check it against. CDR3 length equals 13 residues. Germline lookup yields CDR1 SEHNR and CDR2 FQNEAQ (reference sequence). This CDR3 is CASSRGRTDTQYF.